This T cell receptor (beta chain) was recorded in a study of relationships among human T cell subsets. From mRNA, alpha and beta CDR3 regions were amplified using semiquantitative ARM-PCR. In ARM-PCR, communal superprimers followed tagged nested gene-specific primers for exponential amplification. From the multiplex PCR reads, TCRdb called clonotypes with MiXCR, one entry per CDR3 protein. The sample lists approximately 15,000 distinct CDR3 sequences; about 56% were seen once. The CDR3 contains 11 residues. CDR1 is MNHEY and CDR2 is SMNVEV in the germline V gene (reference sequence). Trimming left V 2 bases short and J 11 bases short, with 10 bases between.

This TCR derives from a man aged 35 to 55 in good health. Sequencing used total T cells sorted from blood. The rearrangement uses TRBV27 and TRBJ2-7; D uncertain. The CDR3 loop reads CASSLGPKEYF. The CDR3 DNA reads as TGTGCCAGCAGTTTAGGCCCTAAGGAGTACTTC.